A single sample gave rise to the 30 T cell receptor beta chains below, sequenced in a study. TCRdb redid the calling of the 5' RACE reads with MiXCR, one entry per CDR3 protein. The sample contains tens of thousands of distinct CDR3 sequences, around 28% of which appear only once. Material: tumor-infiltrating memory CD4+ T cells sorted from the breast tumor. Subset reported: memory CD4+ T cells, CD4+CD45RO+CD25-. The receptors come from a female donor with breast cancer.

The chain employs TRBV7-8 and TRBJ2-5; D possibly matches TRBD1 or TRBD2 (6 bases each). Germline V gene data show CDR1 as SGHVS and CDR2 as FQNEAQ. V was trimmed by 1 base and J by 6 bases, leaving 15 bases between them. The CDR3 spans 15 residues. The CDR3 DNA follows: TGTGCCAGCAGCTTAGAACAGGGAGGTTTAAAGACCCAGTACTTC. The encoded protein is CASSLEQGGLKTQYF.

This CDR3 is CASSPGLAGVEQFF. CDR3 DNA: TGTGCCAGCAGCCCTGGACTAGCGGGGGTAGAGCAGTTCTTC. This chain uses TRBV7-9 with TRBJ2-1, with 13 bases matching TRBD2. The CDR3 extends over 14 amino acids. The V gene end was trimmed by 5 bases and the J gene end by 10 bases; junction bases not matched to a gene: 5. From germline, CDR1 is SEHNR and CDR2 FQNEAQ (reference sequence).

The chain uses TRBV19 and TRBJ2-4, with 9 bases that match TRBD2. The CDR3 totals 14 residues. Germline assignment: CDR1 LNHDA and CDR2 SQIVND (reference sequence). With V trimmed by 3 bases and J by 9 bases, 6 bases remained unmatched. Here the CDR3 reads CASSMGLARGIQYF. The CDR3 DNA is TGTGCCAGTAGTATGGGACTAGCTCGAGGCATTCAGTACTTC. Filled out from reference TRBV19 and TRBJ2-4, the complete variable domain reads DGGITQSPKYLFRKEGQNVTLSCEQNLNHDAMYWYRQDPGQGLRLIYYSQIVNDFQKGDIAEGYSVSREKKESFPLTVTSAQKNPTAFYLCASSMGLARGIQYFGAGTRLSVL.

This clonotype was seen just once. Here the CDR3 DNA reads TGTGCCAGCAGCTTTAGACTAAATAGTGAGCAGTTCTTC. Translation gives CASSFRLNSEQFF. The chain has TRBV7-6 and TRBJ2-1, with D tentatively TRBD2 (5 bases). The CDR3 consists of 13 residues. With 3 bases removed from V and 9 bases from J, the gap between germline ends came to 12 bases. Germline assignment: CDR1 SGHVS and CDR2 FNYEAQ. The full variable domain, its missing parts supplied by reference TRBV7-6 and TRBJ2-1, is GAGVSQSPRYKVTKRGQDVALRCDPISGHVSLYWYRQALGQGPEFLTYFNYEAQQDKSGLPNDRFSAERPEGSISTLTIQRTEQRDSAMYRCASSFRLNSEQFFGPGTRLTVL.

J is TRBJ2-5 and V is TRBV4-1, with a possible D match to TRBD1 (7 bases). CDR3 length equals 18 residues. Germline V gene data show CDR1 as MGHRA and CDR2 as YSYEKL. V gave up 4 bases and J gave up 0 bases, with 21 bases separating them. CDR3 nucleotides: TGCGCCAGCAGCCTAATCATGGAGGGGGCTGGAGACCAAGAGACCCAGTACTTC. It specifies CASSLIMEGAGDQETQYF.

The table lists this clonotype with many counts. The CDR3 sequence is CASSQEPSGLYNEQFF. DNA of the CDR3: TGTGCCAGCAGCCAAGAGCCTAGCGGCCTATACAATGAGCAGTTCTTC. The V gene is TRBV4-2, the J gene TRBJ2-1, with TRBD2 identical over 7 bases. Looked up from germline, CDR1 is LGHNA and CDR2 is YNFKEQ. The CDR3 extends over 16 amino acids. V lost 0 bases, J lost 4 bases, and 6 bases stayed unmatched.

This chain uses TRBV4-1 with TRBJ1-6, with D uncertain. Trimming removed 1 base at V and 9 bases at J, with 7 bases between. The V gene's germline CDR1 is MGHRA and CDR2 YSYEKL. The CDR3 totals 13 residues. The CDR3 loop reads CASSQGVGSPLHF. For the CDR3, the DNA is TGCGCCAGCAGCCAAGGAGTGGGTTCACCCCTCCACTTT.

This clonotype is a singleton in its sample. J is TRBJ2-5 and V is TRBV7-2; D tentatively reads TRBD1 or TRBD2 (5 bases each). CDR1 is SGHTA and CDR2 is FQGNSA in the germline V gene. Trimming cost V 8 bases and J 5 bases, with 24 bases left between them. The CDR3 totals 16 residues. CDR3 amino acids: CASGPGQGPGWETQYF. CDR3 bases: TGTGCCAGCGGCCCAGGTCAGGGACCAGGTTGGGAGACCCAGTACTTC.

The chain couples TRBV20-1 to TRBJ2-2, with TRBD2 matching over 8 bases. Unmatched junction bases numbered 13, after V lost 6 bases and J lost 7 bases. Germline V CDR1 and CDR2: DFQATT, SNEGSKA (reference sequence). This CDR3 has 15 amino acids. In DNA form, the CDR3 reads TGCAGTGCCTTACCCCCGGGACTAGACGGCGGGGAGCTGTTTTTT. Translated, it gives CSALPPGLDGGELFF.

Relative to its sample, this clonotype is medium-sized. The rearrangement links TRBV20-1 to TRBJ2-3, with D unresolved. The CDR3 loop spans 13 amino acids. Trimming stripped 1 base from V and 4 bases from J, with 9 bases between. Looked up from germline, CDR1 is DFQATT and CDR2 is SNEGSKA (reference sequence). The CDR3 DNA sequence: TGCAGTGCTAGAGCGTCGGCGGCAGATACGCAGTATTTT. This sequence encodes CSARASAADTQYF.

This clonotype was observed many times. This chain connects TRBV9 to TRBJ2-3, with 8 bases matching TRBD2. Germline CDR1 and CDR2: SGDLS and YYNGEE. The CDR3 loop spans 16 amino acids. Trimming took 3 bases from V and 0 from J; bases not matched to a gene: 6. The CDR3 protein is CASSGPSGYSTDTQYF. The DNA of the CDR3 is TGTGCCAGCAGCGGCCCTAGCGGGTATAGCACAGATACGCAGTATTTT.

The rearrangement links TRBV29-1 to TRBJ2-1; 9 bases align to TRBD1. Trimming took 4 bases from V and 9 from J; bases not matched to a gene: 13. This CDR3 spans 15 amino acids. Germline V CDR1 and CDR2: SQVTM, ANQGSEA. The CDR3 protein is CSVGGLGTGPGEQFF. In nucleotides, the CDR3 is TGCAGCGTTGGGGGTCTGGGGACAGGGCCGGGTGAGCAGTTCTTC.

This clonotype was counted only a few times. This sequence joins TRBV5-6 and TRBJ1-1, with D unclear. The CDR3 runs 14 residues. Germline CDR1 and CDR2: SGHDT and YYEEEE. Trimming took 1 base from V and 3 from J, leaving 10 bases between them. The CDR3: CASSLPPGDTEAFF. The CDR3 nucleotides read TGTGCCAGCAGCTTGCCCCCGGGAGACACTGAAGCTTTCTTT.

This clonotype was seen only a few times. V gene TRBV4-1 combines with J gene TRBJ1-4; D is perhaps TRBD1 (5 bases). The CDR3 extends over 15 amino acids. V was clipped by 1 base and J by 5 bases, with 11 bases between them. Germline-derived CDR1 and CDR2 are MGHRA and YSYEKL. The CDR3 DNA follows: TGCGCCAGCAGCCAAGGGGGGACTCCGAATGAAAAACTGTTTTTT. Translated, it gives CASSQGGTPNEKLFF.

This clonotype was picked up many times. The gene calls are TRBV4-1 and TRBJ2-1; D call uncertain. The V end lost 1 base, the J end lost 3 bases, and 1 base lay between the germline ends. The CDR3 sequence is 12 residues long. The germline V gene has CDR1 MGHRA and CDR2 YSYEKL. CDR3 sequence (DNA): TGCGCCAGCAGCCAAGGCTACAATGAGCAGTTCTTC. It encodes CASSQGYNEQFF.

On this clonotype itself: A much larger clone sits a single nucleotide away, making a read error possible. The rearrangement links TRBV12-3 or TRBV12-4 to TRBJ1-2; no clear D. The CDR3 extends over 12 amino acids. The CDR3 nucleotides are TGTGACAGCAGTTCGTCTAACTATGGCTACACCTTC. This encodes CDSSSSNYGYTF.

Written as DNA, the CDR3 is TGTGCCAGCAGTTCCGGACAGGGATGGCAGCCCCAGCATTTT. It encodes CASSSGQGWQPQHF. The rearrangement joins TRBV28 to TRBJ1-5; 8 bases are a match to TRBD1. This CDR3 spans 14 amino acids. From germline, CDR1 is MDHEN and CDR2 SYDVKM. The V segment lost 4 bases and the J segment 7 bases; nucleotides outside the gene matches: 6.

Worth noting for this clonotype: A much larger clone differs from this one at a single base, so this may be a read error. V gene TRBV5-1 combines with J gene TRBJ2-1; D ambiguous. The CDR3 spans 13 residues. CDR1 and CDR2 from the germline V gene are SGHRS and YFSETQ. V lost 4 bases to trimming and J lost 8 bases, with 13 bases between them. The CDR3 sequence is CASSLTMDDEQFF. CDR3 coding DNA: TGCGCCAGCAGCCTAACCATGGACGATGAGCAGTTCTTC. Variable domain in full (rest from reference TRBV5-1 and TRBJ2-1): KAGVTQTPRYLIKTRGQQVTLSCSPISGHRSVSWYQQTPGQGLQFLFEYFSETQRNKGNFPGRFSGRQFSNSRSEMNVSTLELGDSALYLCASSLTMDDEQFFGPGTRLTVL.

Notes on this clonotype: One junction end does not reproduce the germline sequence, and a read error may be involved. The V gene is TRBV12-3 or TRBV12-4, the J gene TRBJ2-7; TRBD1 matches 10 bases. This CDR3 has 15 amino acids. The CDR3 nucleotides read TGTGCCAGCGGTTTCGACAGGGGGCTGATCCGGGAGCAGTACTTC. Translating gives CASGFDRGLIREQYF.

This clonotype showed up just a few times. This chain links TRBV12-3 or TRBV12-4 with TRBJ2-7; weak D call: TRBD2 (6 bases). The CDR3 is 14 residues long. The V end was cut by 5 bases, the J end by 3 bases, with 14 bases between. CDR3 amino acids: CASSGGSGRYEQYF. DNA for the CDR3: TGTGCCAGCAGTGGGGGGAGCGGGCGCTACGAGCAGTACTTC.

This clonotype has a handful of counts. The rearrangement joins TRBV12-3 or TRBV12-4 to TRBJ2-5; TRBD1 aligns across 9 bases. V dropped 5 bases and J dropped 5; count of bases not matched to a gene: 3. This CDR3 contains 13 residues. This chain's CDR3 is CASSQDRGETQYF. DNA of the CDR3: TGTGCCAGCAGTCAAGACAGGGGGGAGACCCAGTACTTC.

The genes are TRBV27 and TRBJ1-2; 7 bases are a match to TRBD1. The CDR3 loop spans 15 amino acids. From germline, CDR1 is MNHEY and CDR2 SMNVEV (reference sequence). Unmatched junction bases numbered 10, after V lost 6 bases and J lost 3 bases. CDR3 loop: CASRAAGGSDYGYTF. The CDR3 DNA is TGTGCCAGCAGGGCGGCAGGGGGAAGTGACTATGGCTACACCTTC.

This clonotype was detected a few times. The J gene is TRBJ2-1, the V gene TRBV13; 10 bases match TRBD2. Germline V CDR1 and CDR2: PRHDT, FYEKMQ (reference sequence). Losses at the gene ends were 5 bases for V and 7 bases for J; bases not matched to a gene: 5. CDR3 length: 14 residues. DNA for the CDR3: TGTGCCAGCAGCCCAGCGGGGGGGCCGAATGAGCAGTTCTTC. Residues: CASSPAGGPNEQFF.

Worth noting for this clonotype: Being one base from a much bigger clone, this may be a read error. The chain employs TRBV20-1 and TRBJ1-2; 8 bases match TRBD1. The germline CDR1 and CDR2 sequences are DFQATT and SNEGSKA (reference sequence). The CDR3 is 14 amino acids. CDR3: CGARVPGGWYGYTF. The CDR3 nucleotides are TGCGGTGCTAGAGTTCCAGGGGGCTGGTATGGCTACACCTTC.

The V and J genes are TRBV12-2 and TRBJ2-5. TRBV12-2 is shown as a pseudogene. CDR3 size: 16 residues. CDR3 in amino acids: CTSRLGTSGAQETQYF. In DNA form, the CDR3 reads TGTACAAGTCGCTTAGGGACTAGCGGGGCTCAAGAGACCCAGTACTTC.

This clonotype was seen just once. V usage is TRBV20-1 and J usage is TRBJ2-3; D not certain. This CDR3 region has 13 residues. CDR1 and CDR2 from the germline V gene are DFQATT and SNEGSKA (reference sequence). The V end lost 6 bases, the J end lost 4 bases, and 14 bases lay between the germline ends. CDR3 protein: CSASVSPADTQYF. Written as DNA, the CDR3 is TGCAGTGCCTCGGTTAGCCCCGCAGATACGCAGTATTTT.

The chain has TRBV28 and TRBJ2-2; D gene ambiguous. Germline V gives CDR1 MDHEN, CDR2 SYDVKM. The ends were cut back, 7 bases at V and 7 bases at J, with 16 bases in the middle. This CDR3 contains 14 residues. The CDR3 reads CASKPGPQVGELFF. The CDR3 DNA sequence: TGTGCCAGCAAGCCCGGGCCTCAAGTCGGGGAGCTGTTTTTT.

This clonotype was observed at least ten times. The V gene is TRBV4-1, the J gene TRBJ2-7, with D tentatively TRBD2 (6 bases). CDR3 length: 13 amino acids. With 1 base removed from V and 6 bases from J, the gap between germline ends came to 10 bases. Germline-derived CDR1 and CDR2 are MGHRA and YSYEKL. The CDR3 loop is CASSQVGGGEQYF. For the CDR3, the DNA is TGCGCCAGCAGCCAAGTGGGGGGAGGCGAGCAGTACTTC.

This chain links TRBV29-1 with TRBJ2-1; 13 nucleotides agree with TRBD2. V shed 6 bases, J shed 6 bases, and the junction held 11 bases outside the gene matches. The CDR3 is made up of 16 amino acids. Per germline, CDR1 SQVTM and CDR2 ANQGSEA. Here the CDR3 reads CSVQAIRTSGSNEQFF. CDR3 in DNA: TGCAGCGTCCAAGCTATAAGGACTAGCGGGAGCAATGAGCAGTTCTTC.

The rearrangement uses TRBV30 and TRBJ2-7; the D gene is possibly TRBD2 (5 bases). This CDR3 is 13 amino acids long. V lost 4 bases and J lost 3, with 13 bases in between. Germline CDR1 and CDR2: GTSNPN and SVGIG (reference sequence). CDR3 sequence reads: CAWTRTLSYEQYF. CDR3 DNA sequence: TGTGCCTGGACAAGGACTCTAAGCTACGAGCAGTACTTC.